The 17 T cell receptor beta chains given below trace back to one sample, sequenced in a study of control samples from healthy donors and cancer patients. Method: immunoSEQ multiplex PCR; TCRdb's copy keeps in-frame clones and lacks some. This table holds roughly 99,000 clones, approximately 82% found once. The sequenced material came from blood. All receptors derive from a man aged 55 to 70 in good health.

The chain carries TRBV5-5 and TRBJ2-7; 9 bases map to TRBD1. Germline CDR1 is SGHKS and CDR2 is YYEKEE (reference sequence). The CDR3 totals 15 residues. The V gene end was trimmed by 0 bases and the J gene end by 6 bases; junction bases not matched to a gene: 7. For the CDR3, the DNA is TGTGCCAGCAGCTTGGAACGGACAGGGGCCAGCGAGCAGTACTTC. Protein sequence: CASSLERTGASEQYF.

The V call is TRBV4-1, the J call TRBJ1-2, with a tentative D call TRBD1 (5 bases). V dropped 0 bases and J dropped 2 bases, with 13 bases sitting between them. Germline V lookup: CDR1 MGHRA, CDR2 YSYEKL. The CDR3 contains 16 residues. The CDR3 DNA reads TGCGCCAGCAGCCAAGATCCAGGGTCGCCCAACTATGGCTACACCTTC. This gives the protein CASSQDPGSPNYGYTF.

For the CDR3, the DNA is TGTGCCAGCAGCTTAGGGGGGTTAGACGGACGGTATTTT. It is translated as CASSLGGLDGRYF. The chain joins TRBV7-9 to TRBJ2-3; tentatively, D is TRBD1 or TRBD2 (5 bases each). Trimming took 1 base from V and 14 from J, leaving 16 bases between them. This CDR3 is 13 amino acids long. Germline V CDR1 and CDR2: SEHNR, FQNEAQ (reference sequence). The full variable domain, in which reference TRBV7-9 and TRBJ2-3 provide the parts outside the CDR3, is DTGVSQNPRHKITKRGQNVTFRCDPISEHNRLYWYRQTLGQGPEFLTYFQNEAQLEKSRLLSDRFSAERPKGSFSTLEIQRTEQGDSAMYLCASSLGGLDGRYFGPGTRLTVL.

The V gene is TRBV1, the J gene TRBJ2-7; no check of the table's D call, TRBD2, against the DNA was made. TRBV1 is reported as a pseudogene. The CDR3 has 14 amino acids. The CDR3 DNA is TGCACCAGCAGCCACCAGGGACTAGTGAACGAGCAGTACTTC. It translates to CTSSHQGLVNEQYF.

The V gene is TRBV28, the J gene TRBJ2-7; the D gene is possibly TRBD1 (6 bases). CDR1 is MDHEN and CDR2 is SYDVKM in the germline V gene. The germline V and J ends were trimmed by 4 bases and 2 bases, with 12 bases remaining between them. There are 14 residues in the CDR3. The CDR3 nucleotides are TGTGCCAGCAGTTCCACAGGGATTCCCTACGAGCAGTACTTC. Translating it yields CASSSTGIPYEQYF.

J is TRBJ2-7 and V is TRBV4-1; a possible D gene is TRBD2 (6 bases). V was shortened by 1 base and J by 4 bases, with 23 bases between the two germline ends. Germline assignment: CDR1 MGHRA and CDR2 YSYEKL. The CDR3 covers 18 residues. CDR3 protein: CASSQVATGESGWYEQYF. The CDR3 bases are TGCGCCAGCAGCCAAGTGGCGACCGGGGAGAGCGGGTGGTACGAGCAGTACTTC.

The chain joins TRBV19 to TRBJ2-7, with TRBD2 identical over 7 bases. Germline CDR1 and CDR2: LNHDA and SQIVND (reference sequence). The CDR3 has 14 amino acids. V dropped 3 bases and J dropped 6; count of bases not matched to a gene: 8. The CDR3, as DNA: TGTGCCAGTAGTATCTCTACTAGCGCCGCCGAGCAGTACTTC. It codes for CASSISTSAAEQYF.

V usage is TRBV12-3 or TRBV12-4 and J usage is TRBJ2-1; 7 bases are shared with TRBD1. CDR3 size: 13 residues. Losses at the gene ends were 8 bases for V and 8 bases for J; bases not matched to a gene: 9. The CDR3 bases are TGTGCCAGCCAAGGGACAGCGGCGGATGAGCAGTTCTTC. This codes for CASQGTAADEQFF.

The gene calls are TRBV11-3 and TRBJ2-5; D is undetermined. V was cut by 0 bases and J by 5 bases, with 7 bases left in between. Germline V gene sequence: CDR1 SGHNT, CDR2 YENEEA. The CDR3 is 13 residues long. CDR3 DNA: TGTGCCAGCAGCTTAGAGGGCCCGGAGACCCAGTACTTC. It yields the protein CASSLEGPETQYF.

This clone was found once. This chain joins TRBV11-2 and TRBJ1-2, with D unresolved. Germline values: CDR1 SGHAT, CDR2 FQNNGV. With 0 bases removed from V and 8 bases from J, the gap between germline ends came to 13 bases. CDR3 length: 14 amino acids. CDR3 region: CASSLDAEGTGYTF. In DNA form, the CDR3 reads TGTGCCAGCAGCTTAGATGCGGAAGGCACCGGCTACACCTTC.

The chain joins TRBV28 to TRBJ2-7, with D hard to call. V gave up 6 bases and J gave up 4 bases, with 10 bases separating them. Germline V gene data show CDR1 as MDHEN and CDR2 as SYDVKM. The CDR3 consists of 12 residues. As DNA, the CDR3 is TGTGCCAGCAGCCTGCAGGATTACGAGCAGTACTTC. Its protein is CASSLQDYEQYF.

This clone was picked up a small number of times. This CDR3 is also generated by other DNA sequences in the sample. V and J are TRBV7-9 and TRBJ1-5; D is possibly TRBD1 (6 bases). V was pared by 5 bases and J by 3 bases, with 14 bases between. Per the germline V gene, CDR1 is SEHNR and CDR2 is FQNEAQ (reference sequence). The CDR3 sequence is 15 residues long. The chain's CDR3 is CASSPGGGPNQPQHF. The CDR3 coding sequence is TGTGCCAGCAGCCCAGGTGGGGGCCCCAATCAGCCCCAGCATTTT.

The rearrangement joins TRBV28 to TRBJ2-4; D is uncertain. The CDR3 is 15 residues long. CDR1 and CDR2 from the germline V gene are MDHEN and SYDVKM. Trimming stripped 0 bases from V and 0 bases from J, with 6 bases between. CDR3 residues: CASSLWEQAKNIQYF. CDR3 DNA sequence: TGTGCCAGCAGTTTATGGGAGCAAGCCAAAAACATTCAGTACTTC.

The chain has TRBV25-1 and TRBJ2-4; possible D gene TRBD1, 5 bases. Per germline, CDR1 MGHDK and CDR2 SYGVNS. There are 15 residues in the CDR3. Trimming removed 1 base from V and 1 base from J, with 8 bases in between. CDR3 loop: CASSESGMAKNIQYF. In nucleotides, the CDR3 is TGTGCCAGCAGTGAATCAGGGATGGCCAAAAACATTCAGTACTTC.

The V and J genes are TRBV30 and TRBJ2-5; 7 bases are shared with TRBD2. The CDR3 length is 15 residues. CDR1 is GTSNPN and CDR2 is SVGIG in the germline V gene (reference sequence). J lost 4 bases, V lost 0 bases, and 8 bases had no gene match. The CDR3 sequence: CAWSVKWAGVETQYF. DNA of the CDR3: TGTGCCTGGAGTGTAAAATGGGCGGGAGTAGAGACCCAGTACTTC. The entire variable domain, with the rest obtained from reference TRBV30 and TRBJ2-5, is as follows: SQTIHQWPATLVQPVGSPLSLECTVEGTSNPNLYWYRQAAGRGLQLLFYSVGIGQISSEVPQNLSASRPQDRQFILSSKKLLLSDSGFYLCAWSVKWAGVETQYFGPGTRLLVL.

The gene calls are TRBV6-5 and TRBJ2-7; D possibly matches TRBD1 or TRBD2 (6 bases each). Trimming took 8 bases from V and 7 from J, leaving 18 bases between them. This CDR3 is built from 13 residues. Germline CDR1 and CDR2: MNHEY and SVGAGI. The CDR3 here is CASGYRGAGEQYF. The CDR3 bases are TGTGCCAGCGGATATAGGGGGGCAGGGGAGCAGTACTTC.

The chain links TRBV7-8 to TRBJ1-1, with D tentatively TRBD1 (6 bases). This CDR3 comprises 16 residues. The germline V gene has CDR1 SGHVS and CDR2 FQNEAQ. Trimming took 2 bases from V and 4 from J, leaving 17 bases between them. The CDR3 loop reads CASSLHQGTGSTEAFF. In DNA, the CDR3 is TGTGCCAGCAGCTTACACCAGGGGACTGGTTCCACTGAAGCTTTCTTT.